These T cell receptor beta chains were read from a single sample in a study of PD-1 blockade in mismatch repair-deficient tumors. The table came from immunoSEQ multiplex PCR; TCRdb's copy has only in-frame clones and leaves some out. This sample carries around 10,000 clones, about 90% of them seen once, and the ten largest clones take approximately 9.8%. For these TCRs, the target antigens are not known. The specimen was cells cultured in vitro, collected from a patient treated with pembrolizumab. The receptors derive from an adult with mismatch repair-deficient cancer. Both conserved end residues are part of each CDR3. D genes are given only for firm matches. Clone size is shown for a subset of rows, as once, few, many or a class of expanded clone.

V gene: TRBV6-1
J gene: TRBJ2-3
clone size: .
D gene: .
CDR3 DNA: TGTGCCAGCAGTGAAACGATTATAGGGGGGGATACGCAGTATTTT
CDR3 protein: CASSETIIGGDTQYF

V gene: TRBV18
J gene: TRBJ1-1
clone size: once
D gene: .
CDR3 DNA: TGTGCCAGCTCACCACTCCGCACAGGTCGAACGGGATCATATGAAGCTTTCTTT
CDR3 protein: CASSPLRTGRTGSYEAFF

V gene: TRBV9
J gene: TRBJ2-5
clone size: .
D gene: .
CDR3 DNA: TGTGCCAGCAGCCTAGCTGGTGGGAGAAACCAAGAGACCCAGTACTTC
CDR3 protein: CASSLAGGRNQETQYF

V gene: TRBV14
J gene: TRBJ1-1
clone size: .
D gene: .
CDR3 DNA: TGTGCCAGCAGCTTCAGGAGAGGGGCCGGCCCCCTGAACACTGAAGCTTTCTTT
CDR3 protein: CASSFRRGAGPLNTEAFF

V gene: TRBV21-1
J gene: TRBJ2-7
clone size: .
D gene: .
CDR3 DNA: TGTGCCAGCAGCAAAGCTCACAGGGGTACCTACGAGCAGTACTTC
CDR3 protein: CASSKAHRGTYEQYF

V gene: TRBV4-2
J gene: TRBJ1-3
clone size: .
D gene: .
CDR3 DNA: TGTGCCAGCAGCCGATCACAGGGATCCGGAAACACCATATATTTT
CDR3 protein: CASSRSQGSGNTIYF

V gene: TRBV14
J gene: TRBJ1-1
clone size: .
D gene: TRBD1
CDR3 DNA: TGTGCCAGCAGCCTGACAGGGGAGACTGAAGCTTTCTTT
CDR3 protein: CASSLTGETEAFF

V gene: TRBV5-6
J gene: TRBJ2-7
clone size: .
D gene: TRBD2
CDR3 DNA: TGTGCCAGCAGCCAGGTAGGGACTAGCCTTATTTGGGAGCAGTACTTC
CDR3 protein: CASSQVGTSLIWEQYF

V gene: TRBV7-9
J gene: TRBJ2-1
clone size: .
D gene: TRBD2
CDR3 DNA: TGTGCGGGGGGACTAGCAAGCTACAATGAGCAGTTCTTC
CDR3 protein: CAGGLASYNEQFF

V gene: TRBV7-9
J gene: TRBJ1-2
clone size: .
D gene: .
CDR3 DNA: TGTGCCAGCAGCTCCCTCCTTGACAAAGGCTACACCTTC
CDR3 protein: CASSSLLDKGYTF

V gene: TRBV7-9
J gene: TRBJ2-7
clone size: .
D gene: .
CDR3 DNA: TGTGCCAGCAGCATATCTCTGGGGGGAGTGGTCCACGAGCAGTACTTC
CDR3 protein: CASSISLGGVVHEQYF

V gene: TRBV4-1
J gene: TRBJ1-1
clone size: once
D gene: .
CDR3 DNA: TGCGCCAGCAGCCAAGGGGGGGGGAGGATCACTGAAGCTTTCTTT
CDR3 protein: CASSQGGGRITEAFF

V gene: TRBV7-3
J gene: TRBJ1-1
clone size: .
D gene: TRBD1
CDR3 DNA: TGTGCCAGCAGCTTAACCCCTCGGGACAGGGGGAACACTGAAGCTTTCTTT
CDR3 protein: CASSLTPRDRGNTEAFF

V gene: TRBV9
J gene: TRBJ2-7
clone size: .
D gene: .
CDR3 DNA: TGTGCCAGCAGCGGTCCCCCACTAGGTTACGAGCAGTACTTC
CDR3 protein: CASSGPPLGYEQYF

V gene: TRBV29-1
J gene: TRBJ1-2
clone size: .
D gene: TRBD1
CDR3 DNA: TGCAGCGTTGAAGATCCGACAGGGGTCTATGGCTACACCTTC
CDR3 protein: CSVEDPTGVYGYTF

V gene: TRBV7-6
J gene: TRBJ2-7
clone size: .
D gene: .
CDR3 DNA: TGTGCCAGCAGCTTTGGGGGAATGTCCTACGAGCAGTACTTC
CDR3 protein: CASSFGGMSYEQYF

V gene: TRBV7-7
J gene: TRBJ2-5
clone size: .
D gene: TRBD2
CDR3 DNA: TGTGCTAGCAGCTTCGGACTAGCGGGAGTTAGGCGATCCGGGGAGACCCAGTACTTC
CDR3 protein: CASSFGLAGVRRSGETQYF

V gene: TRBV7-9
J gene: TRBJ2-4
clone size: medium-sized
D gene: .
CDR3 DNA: TGTGCCAGCAGCTTGGTGACAGCCGTTAGGGACATTCAGTACTTC
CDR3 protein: CASSLVTAVRDIQYF

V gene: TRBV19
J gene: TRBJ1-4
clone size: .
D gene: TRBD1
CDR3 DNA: TGTGCCAGTAGTGTCAACAGGGGGCGAAATGAAAAACTGTTTTTT
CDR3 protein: CASSVNRGRNEKLFF

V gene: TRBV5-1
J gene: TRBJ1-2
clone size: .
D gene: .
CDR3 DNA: TGCGCCAGCAGCTTGACAGGTGGAAACTATGGCTACACCTTC
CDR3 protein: CASSLTGGNYGYTF

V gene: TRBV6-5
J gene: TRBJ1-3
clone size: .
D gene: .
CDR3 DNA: TGTGCCAGCAGTTACTCCCAAGGGGCTGGAAACACCATATATTTT
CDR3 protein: CASSYSQGAGNTIYF

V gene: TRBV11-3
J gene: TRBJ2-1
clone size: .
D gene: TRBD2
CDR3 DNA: TGTGCCAGCAGCCCCATGACTAGCGGGAGGGGCAATGAGCAGTTCTTC
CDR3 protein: CASSPMTSGRGNEQFF

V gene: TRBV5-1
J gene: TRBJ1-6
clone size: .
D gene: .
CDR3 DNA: TGCGCCAGCAGCCGAGACTTTTATAATTCACCCCTCCACTTT
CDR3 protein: CASSRDFYNSPLHF

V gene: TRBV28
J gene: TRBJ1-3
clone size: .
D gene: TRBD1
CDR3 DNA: TGTGCCAGCAGTCCAGGGGGTGGAAACACCATATATTTT
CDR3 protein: CASSPGGGNTIYF

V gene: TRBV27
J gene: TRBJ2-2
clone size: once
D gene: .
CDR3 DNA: TGTGCCAGCAGTTTGGCCGGGGAGCTGTTTTTT
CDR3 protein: CASSLAGELFF

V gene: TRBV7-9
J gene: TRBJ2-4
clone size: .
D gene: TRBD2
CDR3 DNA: TGTGCCAGCAGCCTCCGCGGGGGGGCCAAAAACATTCAGTACTTC
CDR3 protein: CASSLRGGAKNIQYF

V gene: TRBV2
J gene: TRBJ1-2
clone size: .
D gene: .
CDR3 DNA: TGTGCCAGCAGTGCTCAGGGAGCATCTTATGGCTACACCTTC
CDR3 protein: CASSAQGASYGYTF

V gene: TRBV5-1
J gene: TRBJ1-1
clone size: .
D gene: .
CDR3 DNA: TGCGCCAGCAGCTTGGATCCCCTGCAGAACACTGAAGCTTTCTTT
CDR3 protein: CASSLDPLQNTEAFF